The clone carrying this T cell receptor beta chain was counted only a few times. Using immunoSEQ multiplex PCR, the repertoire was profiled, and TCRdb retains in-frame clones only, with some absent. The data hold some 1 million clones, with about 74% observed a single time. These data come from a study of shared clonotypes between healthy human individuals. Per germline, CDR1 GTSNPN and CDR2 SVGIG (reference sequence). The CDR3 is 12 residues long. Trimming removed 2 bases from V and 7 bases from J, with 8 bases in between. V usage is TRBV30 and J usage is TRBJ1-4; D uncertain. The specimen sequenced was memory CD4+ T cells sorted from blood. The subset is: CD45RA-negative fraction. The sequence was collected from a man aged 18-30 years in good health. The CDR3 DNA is TGTGCCTGGAGTTACGAGGGTGAAAAACTGTTTTTT. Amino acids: CAWSYEGEKLFF.